The rows below give T cell receptor beta chains drawn from one sample of a study of spatial heterogeneity in lung cancer. From the 5' RACE reads, TCRdb called clonotypes with MiXCR, one entry per CDR3 protein. Among about 61,000 distinct CDR3 sequences listed, 6.3% were seen once. The sequencing used PBMCs, collected at surgery. All receptors come from a female donor with early-stage non-small cell lung cancer. Both conserved end residues are part of each CDR3. The D gene is left open where the match is weak. Not all rows give a size; the values are once, few, many and, for expanded clones, a class.

J gene: TRBJ2-1
D gene: TRBD2
V gene: TRBV19
clone size: many
CDR3 DNA: TGTGCCAGTACACTAGCGGGGGGCAATGAGCAGTTCTTC
CDR3 protein: CASTLAGGNEQFF

J gene: TRBJ2-7
D gene: NA
V gene: TRBV3-1
clone size: many
CDR3 DNA: TGTGCCAGCAGCCAAGAGCCTAGTTTTGGCGAGCAGTACTTC
CDR3 protein: CASSQEPSFGEQYF

J gene: TRBJ1-5
D gene: NA
V gene: TRBV2
clone size: few
CDR3 DNA: TGTGCCAGCATATACAGGGAGGGCCAGCCCCAGCATTTT
CDR3 protein: CASIYREGQPQHF

J gene: TRBJ1-2
D gene: NA
V gene: TRBV28
clone size: few
CDR3 DNA: TGTGCCAGCAGTCGGGACGAAGCGGGCTACACCTTC
CDR3 protein: CASSRDEAGYTF

J gene: TRBJ1-1
D gene: TRBD1
V gene: TRBV12-3/TRBV12-4
clone size: few
CDR3 DNA: TGTGCCAGCAGTTTTCCGGGACAGCGAGCTTTCTTT
CDR3 protein: CASSFPGQRAFF

J gene: TRBJ2-2
D gene: TRBD2
V gene: TRBV5-1
clone size: many
CDR3 DNA: TGCGCCAGCAGCCCACTAGCGGGGGCGAACACCGGGGAGCTGTTTTTT
CDR3 protein: CASSPLAGANTGELFF

J gene: TRBJ2-6
D gene: NA
V gene: TRBV9
clone size: many
CDR3 DNA: TGTGCCAGCAGCGTAGTGGGTTTTGGAGCCAACGTCCTGACTTTC
CDR3 protein: CASSVVGFGANVLTF

J gene: TRBJ2-7
D gene: TRBD2
V gene: TRBV20-1
clone size: many
CDR3 DNA: TGCAGTGCTCCCCCATTCGCGGCGGGAGCAGGAGAGCAGTACTTC
CDR3 protein: CSAPPFAAGAGEQYF

J gene: TRBJ1-1
D gene: NA
V gene: TRBV28
clone size: many
CDR3 DNA: TGTGCCAGCAGCCGACCAGAGGGCACTGAAGCTTTCTTT
CDR3 protein: CASSRPEGTEAFF

J gene: TRBJ1-6
D gene: NA
V gene: TRBV5-5
clone size: many
CDR3 DNA: TGTGCCAGCAGCTTGGAAGGGCGCCGGGATTCACCCCTCCACTTT
CDR3 protein: CASSLEGRRDSPLHF

J gene: TRBJ1-1
D gene: TRBD1
V gene: TRBV10-3
clone size: NA
CDR3 DNA: TGTGCCATCAGTGCGGACAGGGCGTTGAACACTGAAGCTTTCTTT
CDR3 protein: CAISADRALNTEAFF

J gene: TRBJ2-1
D gene: TRBD2
V gene: TRBV5-6
clone size: few
CDR3 DNA: TGTGCTTCGCAAGTCAGCGGGGACTACAATGAGCAGTTCTTC
CDR3 protein: CASQVSGDYNEQFF

J gene: TRBJ2-1
D gene: NA
V gene: TRBV27
clone size: many
CDR3 DNA: TGTGCCAGCAGACCTGCCCCGTTCCTAAGGAATGAGCAGTTCTTC
CDR3 protein: CASRPAPFLRNEQFF

J gene: TRBJ2-7
D gene: NA
V gene: TRBV20-1
clone size: few
CDR3 DNA: TGCAGTGCCCCGGGCCCTAGCTCCTACGAGCAGTACTTC
CDR3 protein: CSAPGPSSYEQYF

J gene: TRBJ2-1
D gene: NA
V gene: TRBV5-1
clone size: NA
CDR3 DNA: TGCGCCAGCAGCTTAGACAGACACAATGAGCAGTTCTTC
CDR3 protein: CASSLDRHNEQFF

J gene: TRBJ2-7
D gene: NA
V gene: TRBV6-6
clone size: medium-sized
CDR3 DNA: TGTGCCAGCAGTTATTCCACAGAGTACGAGCAGTACTTC
CDR3 protein: CASSYSTEYEQYF

J gene: TRBJ1-3
D gene: NA
V gene: TRBV5-1
clone size: NA
CDR3 DNA: TGCGCCAGCAGCGCTTTACAGGGCTTGACGGGAAACACCATATATTTT
CDR3 protein: CASSALQGLTGNTIYF

J gene: TRBJ2-3
D gene: TRBD2
V gene: TRBV20-1
clone size: NA
CDR3 DNA: TGCAGTGCACCTAGCGGGACAGATACGCAGTATTTT
CDR3 protein: CSAPSGTDTQYF

J gene: TRBJ1-4
D gene: NA
V gene: TRBV20-1
clone size: many
CDR3 DNA: TGCAGTGCTAGAGAGCTACCGGACACTGCAACTAATGAAAAACTGTTTTTT
CDR3 protein: CSARELPDTATNEKLFF

J gene: TRBJ2-1
D gene: TRBD2
V gene: TRBV3-1
clone size: many
CDR3 DNA: TGTGCCAGCAGCCTTAGCGGGGGGACCTACAATGAGCAGTTCTTC
CDR3 protein: CASSLSGGTYNEQFF

J gene: TRBJ2-5
D gene: TRBD2
V gene: TRBV6-5
clone size: NA
CDR3 DNA: TGTGCCAGCAAACTCGGACTAGCGCTTTACCAAGAGACCCAGTACTTC
CDR3 protein: CASKLGLALYQETQYF

J gene: TRBJ2-1
D gene: NA
V gene: TRBV28
clone size: few
CDR3 DNA: TGTGCCAGCAGGACGGCAGGGCTTCATGAGCAGTTCTTC
CDR3 protein: CASRTAGLHEQFF

J gene: TRBJ1-4
D gene: NA
V gene: TRBV2
clone size: many
CDR3 DNA: TGTGCCAGCAGTTCGCGTGAAAAACTGTTTTTT
CDR3 protein: CASSSREKLFF

J gene: TRBJ1-1
D gene: NA
V gene: TRBV27
clone size: few
CDR3 DNA: TGTGCCAGCAGTCTGGCACAGAACACTGAAGCTTTCTTT
CDR3 protein: CASSLAQNTEAFF

J gene: TRBJ1-4
D gene: NA
V gene: TRBV12-3/TRBV12-4
clone size: many
CDR3 DNA: TGTGCCACTTCGGGACCGACTAATGAAAAACTGTTTTTT
CDR3 protein: CATSGPTNEKLFF

J gene: TRBJ1-1
D gene: NA
V gene: TRBV11-2
clone size: many
CDR3 DNA: TGTGCCAGCAGCCCAAGGGACCGGGTCGACACTGAAGCTTTCTTT
CDR3 protein: CASSPRDRVDTEAFF

J gene: TRBJ2-3
D gene: NA
V gene: TRBV6-6
clone size: many
CDR3 DNA: TGTGCCAGCAGTTACTCCCGGGCCAGAGGCACAGATACGCAGTATTTT
CDR3 protein: CASSYSRARGTDTQYF

J gene: TRBJ2-5
D gene: TRBD1
V gene: TRBV19
clone size: many
CDR3 DNA: TGTGCCAGTAGGGGACAGAAGGAGACCCAGTACTTC
CDR3 protein: CASRGQKETQYF

J gene: TRBJ2-1
D gene: TRBD2
V gene: TRBV3-1
clone size: NA
CDR3 DNA: TGTGCCAGCAGCCTCTTAGCGGGAGTGAGAAATGAGCAGTTCTTC
CDR3 protein: CASSLLAGVRNEQFF

J gene: TRBJ2-1
D gene: TRBD2
V gene: TRBV10-1
clone size: many
CDR3 DNA: TGCGCCAGCAGTGACATTGCGGGAGTGGTGGGCAATGAGCAGTTCTTC
CDR3 protein: CASSDIAGVVGNEQFF

J gene: TRBJ1-2
D gene: TRBD1
V gene: TRBV12-3/TRBV12-4
clone size: many
CDR3 DNA: TGTGCCAGCAGTTTAGAAACAGGGGGCGTGCATGGCTACACCTTC
CDR3 protein: CASSLETGGVHGYTF

J gene: TRBJ2-5
D gene: TRBD1
V gene: TRBV11-1
clone size: few
CDR3 DNA: TGTGCCAGCAGACGGACAGGGATGTGGGAGACCCAGTACTTC
CDR3 protein: CASRRTGMWETQYF

J gene: TRBJ2-5
D gene: TRBD1
V gene: TRBV12-3/TRBV12-4
clone size: many
CDR3 DNA: TGTGCCAGCAGACGGGACAGGGGAGCAGAGACCCAGTACTTC
CDR3 protein: CASRRDRGAETQYF

J gene: TRBJ1-5
D gene: TRBD1
V gene: TRBV27
clone size: many
CDR3 DNA: TGTGCCAGCAGTCCAGGGGACAGGGGTTCTGGTCAGCCCCAGCATTTT
CDR3 protein: CASSPGDRGSGQPQHF

J gene: TRBJ2-1
D gene: NA
V gene: TRBV24-1
clone size: many
CDR3 DNA: TGTGCCACCAGATTCGGAGCGGGTCCCTACAATGAGCAGTTCTTC
CDR3 protein: CATRFGAGPYNEQFF

J gene: TRBJ2-5
D gene: TRBD1
V gene: TRBV5-1
clone size: many
CDR3 DNA: TGCGCCAGCAGCCCCCGGGACAGGGGGTCAGAGACCCAGTACTTC
CDR3 protein: CASSPRDRGSETQYF

J gene: TRBJ2-3
D gene: NA
V gene: TRBV25-1
clone size: few
CDR3 DNA: TGTGCCAGCAGTGACCCCAGTCGAGGCCCTAGCGGCACAGATACGCAGTATTTT
CDR3 protein: CASSDPSRGPSGTDTQYF

J gene: TRBJ1-3
D gene: TRBD1
V gene: TRBV10-3
clone size: many
CDR3 DNA: TGTGCCATCAGATCCGACAGGGAATCTGGAAACACCATATATTTT
CDR3 protein: CAIRSDRESGNTIYF

J gene: TRBJ2-3
D gene: TRBD2
V gene: TRBV28
clone size: many
CDR3 DNA: TGTGCCAGCAGTTCCGGACTAGCGGGGCACACAGATACGCAGTATTTT
CDR3 protein: CASSSGLAGHTDTQYF

J gene: TRBJ1-4
D gene: TRBD1
V gene: TRBV2
clone size: few
CDR3 DNA: TGTGCCAGCAGAGCGGACAGGGGGGAAGAAAAACTGTTTTTT
CDR3 protein: CASRADRGEEKLFF

J gene: TRBJ1-2
D gene: TRBD1
V gene: TRBV18
clone size: few
CDR3 DNA: TGTGCCAGCTCACGTGAGGGACAGGGACTTACTGGCTACACCTTC
CDR3 protein: CASSREGQGLTGYTF

J gene: TRBJ2-7
D gene: NA
V gene: TRBV7-9
clone size: few
CDR3 DNA: TGTGCCAGCAGCTTAGTAGTTGGCGAGCAGTACTTC
CDR3 protein: CASSLVVGEQYF

J gene: TRBJ2-3
D gene: NA
V gene: TRBV9
clone size: many
CDR3 DNA: TGTGCCAGCAGCGAGGAAATCCTCACAGATACGCAGTATTTT
CDR3 protein: CASSEEILTDTQYF

J gene: TRBJ1-3
D gene: NA
V gene: TRBV29-1
clone size: many
CDR3 DNA: TGCAGCGTTGCCATACAGGGAAACACCATATATTTT
CDR3 protein: CSVAIQGNTIYF

J gene: TRBJ1-2
D gene: TRBD1
V gene: TRBV30
clone size: NA
CDR3 DNA: TGTGCCGGAGGACCCCTGGGACAGGGGGGTTACACCTTC
CDR3 protein: CAGGPLGQGGYTF

J gene: TRBJ2-5
D gene: NA
V gene: TRBV20-1
clone size: many
CDR3 DNA: TGCAGTGCTCCGGACCAGTACGGGCAAGAGACCCAGTACTTC
CDR3 protein: CSAPDQYGQETQYF

J gene: TRBJ2-3
D gene: NA
V gene: TRBV9
clone size: many
CDR3 DNA: TGTGCCAGCAGCGCCTCCTTCACCCGACAGACTAGCACAGATACGCAGTATTTT
CDR3 protein: CASSASFTRQTSTDTQYF

J gene: TRBJ2-6
D gene: NA
V gene: TRBV11-2
clone size: many
CDR3 DNA: TGTGCCAGCAGCACCAGCCTCTCTGGGGCCAACGTCCTGACTTTC
CDR3 protein: CASSTSLSGANVLTF

J gene: TRBJ2-5
D gene: NA
V gene: TRBV7-2
clone size: many
CDR3 DNA: TGTGCCAGCAGCTTAGACACCAGGGAGTACGGGACCCAGTACTTC
CDR3 protein: CASSLDTREYGTQYF

J gene: TRBJ1-1
D gene: TRBD1
V gene: TRBV2
clone size: many
CDR3 DNA: TGTGCCAGCAGTTTTACCCCGGGACAGGATGGGGCTTTCTTT
CDR3 protein: CASSFTPGQDGAFF

J gene: TRBJ2-2
D gene: TRBD1
V gene: TRBV3-1
clone size: NA
CDR3 DNA: TGTGCCAGCAGCCATTCCGGGACAGGGATCCCCGGGGAGCTGTTTTTT
CDR3 protein: CASSHSGTGIPGELFF

J gene: TRBJ2-1
D gene: TRBD2
V gene: TRBV7-9
clone size: many
CDR3 DNA: TGTGCCAGCAGCCGGGTGACTAGCGGGAACCACTACAATGAGCAGTTCTTC
CDR3 protein: CASSRVTSGNHYNEQFF

J gene: TRBJ2-7
D gene: TRBD1
V gene: TRBV12-3/TRBV12-4
clone size: NA
CDR3 DNA: TGTGCCAGCCAATTAGGGGACAGCTCCTACGAGCAGTACTTC
CDR3 protein: CASQLGDSSYEQYF

J gene: TRBJ1-1
D gene: NA
V gene: TRBV5-1
clone size: many
CDR3 DNA: TGCGCCAGCAGCTTGTATTCGGCGAACACTGAAGCTTTCTTT
CDR3 protein: CASSLYSANTEAFF